This TCR beta chain was sequenced in a study of control samples from healthy donors and cancer patients. In germline, CDR1 is KGHSH, CDR2 LQKENI. Trimming cost V 0 bases and J 8 bases, with 7 bases left between them. The CDR3 runs 12 residues. TCRdb's table, derived via immunoSEQ multiplex PCR, lists solely in-frame clones and lacks some. The data hold around 19,000 clones, with 84% observed a single time. Sequenced input: PBMCs. The receptor's source is a woman in her seventies with lung cancer. This chain connects TRBV18 to TRBJ1-2; a possible D gene is TRBD1 (5 bases). The CDR3 reads CASSPPQGGYTF. The CDR3 DNA sequence: TGTGCCAGCTCACCACCGCAGGGAGGCTACACCTTC.